These T cell receptor beta chains were read from a single sample in a study of somatic mutations in cytotoxic T cells in rheumatoid arthritis. Clones were sequenced by immunoSEQ multiplex PCR, and TCRdb holds only the in-frame ones, with some missing. This table has roughly 660 clones, around 79% appearing once. The sequencing sample was made of CD8+ T cells sorted from blood. These receptors were obtained from an adult with rheumatoid arthritis. Both conserved end residues are part of each CDR3. The D gene is left open where the match is weak.

15	TRBJ1-5	-	TRBV7-9	CASSLGAGANQPQHF
15	TRBJ1-5	-	TRBV7-9	CASSLGAGANQPQHF
14	TRBJ2-1	TRBD1	TRBV30	CACTTDREYNEQFF
11	TRBJ1-1	-	TRBV30	CALGFSTEAFF
15	TRBJ1-4	-	TRBV9	CASSSEGGAGEKLFF
12	TRBJ1-2	-	TRBV30	CAWADPRGGYTF
16	TRBJ2-1	-	TRBV27	CASSNRQTSGHNEQFF
14	TRBJ1-1	-	TRBV28	CASSGRGRKAEAFF
13	TRBJ2-5	-	TRBV28	CASSPGFRETQYF
14	TRBJ2-3	-	TRBV28	CASSFLQGTDTQYF
14	TRBJ2-3	TRBD2	TRBV9	CASSAGGGPDTQYF
15	TRBJ2-2	TRBD1	TRBV25-1	CASSVVGTGSGELFF
14	TRBJ2-7	-	TRBV18	CASSPGVGSYEQYF
17	TRBJ2-1	-	TRBV28	CASSSYTGIAPHNEQFF
8	TRBJ1-2	-	TRBV20-1	CSARGNTF
13	TRBJ2-2	-	TRBV19	CAPPRIKCGELFF
17	TRBJ2-1	-	TRBV2	CASSPGDRDRGANEQFF
14	TRBJ1-1	-	TRBV27	CASSPTSGPTEAFF
17	TRBJ1-4	-	TRBV7-8	CASSYPRGRERDEKLFF
15	TRBJ2-2	TRBD1	TRBV5-1	CASSEAGGAIGELFF
14	TRBJ1-4	TRBD1	TRBV6-5	CASSSGTGREKLFF
13	TRBJ1-3	-	TRBV6-1	CASRGSSGNTIYF
17	TRBJ2-1	TRBD2	TRBV30	CAWSGGSGGPPYNEQFF
14	TRBJ2-3	TRBD2	TRBV5-4	CASSLSGGTDTQYF
13	TRBJ2-7	-	TRBV19	CASSPGYNYEQYF
14	TRBJ2-1	TRBD2	TRBV7-6	CASSLAGGYNEQFF
13	TRBJ1-2	-	TRBV19	CASIITGTRGYTF
15	TRBJ1-4	-	TRBV2	CASIQGWIANEKLFF
15	TRBJ1-5	TRBD1	TRBV4-2	CASSQEQGRGQPQHF
14	TRBJ1-5	-	TRBV4-1	CASSQEGGNQPQHF
16	TRBJ1-1	-	TRBV5-8	CASNPLGGSMNTEAFF
16	TRBJ1-2	TRBD1	TRBV27	CASSSYGTGFPYGYTF
14	TRBJ2-7	TRBD1	TRBV19	CASSAGTGIYEQYF
13	TRBJ1-1	-	TRBV6-5	CASSKGPWAEAFF
16	TRBJ1-1	TRBD1	TRBV4-1	CASSYRQGAMNTEAFF
16	TRBJ2-6	-	TRBV15	CATSRDRASGANVLTF
14	TRBJ2-3	-	TRBV28	CASSFLQGTDTQYF
13	TRBJ2-1	TRBD2	TRBV30	CARASGGGNEQFF
17	TRBJ2-7	TRBD1	TRBV9	CASSVGPRDRAGHEQYF
12	TRBJ2-2	-	TRBV10-3	CAITLSTGELFF
14	TRBJ2-7	-	TRBV9	CASSVGYGSYEQYF
15	TRBJ2-3	TRBD1	TRBV12-5	CASGWTGVGTDTQYF
13	TRBJ2-7	-	TRBV11-2	CASSPGPTYEQYF
12	TRBJ1-2	-	TRBV27	CASKGEQPGYTF
16	TRBJ2-7	-	TRBV4-3	CASSQDGGLKSYEQYF
11	TRBJ2-7	-	TRBV2	CASSDRWEQYF
14	TRBJ1-4	-	TRBV12-5	CASGFASTNEKLFF
15	TRBJ2-1	TRBD2	TRBV19	CASSKTSGDYNEQFF
15	TRBJ2-3	-	TRBV4-3	CASSQGGNGRDTQYF
13	TRBJ2-7	-	TRBV19	CASSMVGSYEQYF
12	TRBJ1-3	-	TRBV11-1	CASSSYGNTIYF
18	TRBJ1-1	TRBD1	TRBV19	CASSMARGQGRFIKEAFF
17	TRBJ2-3	TRBD2	TRBV5-1	CASSFKPSGGGIDTQYF